This T cell receptor (beta chain) was recorded in a study of blood T cell repertoires in COVID-19. Libraries were prepared by immunoSEQ multiplex PCR; TCRdb keeps only in-frame clonotypes and omits some of them. The sample comprises roughly 70,000 clones, about 80% of which are singletons, and about 5% rests with the top ten. Sequences were obtained from peripheral blood. The origin of this receptor is a woman aged 55-75 years with acute or convalescent COVID-19.

DNA for the CDR3: TGTGCCAGCAAGGACAGGGGCTATGGCTACACCTTC. Encoded protein: CASKDRGYGYTF. The chain combines TRBV25-1 with TRBJ1-2; 9 bases agree with TRBD1. Germline V gene lookup returns CDR1 MGHDK and CDR2 SYGVNS. CDR3 length equals 12 residues. Trimming removed 7 bases from V and 4 bases from J; junction bases left unmatched: 1.